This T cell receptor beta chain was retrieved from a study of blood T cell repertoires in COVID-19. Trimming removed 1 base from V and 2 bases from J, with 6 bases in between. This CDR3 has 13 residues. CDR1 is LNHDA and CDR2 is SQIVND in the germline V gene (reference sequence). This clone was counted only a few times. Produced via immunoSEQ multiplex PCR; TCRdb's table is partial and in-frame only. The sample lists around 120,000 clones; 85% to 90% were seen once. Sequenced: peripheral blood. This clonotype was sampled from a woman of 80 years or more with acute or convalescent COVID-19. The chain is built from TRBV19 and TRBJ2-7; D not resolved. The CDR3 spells CASSIGTTYEQYF. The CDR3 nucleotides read TGTGCCAGTAGTATAGGCACAACCTACGAGCAGTACTTC.